The text below deals with one T cell receptor (beta chain). The table came from immunoSEQ multiplex PCR; TCRdb's copy has only in-frame clones and leaves some out. Here the sample spans tens of thousands of clones, roughly 91% being singletons. J lost 8 bases, V lost 1 base, and 9 bases had no gene match. The length of the CDR3 is 16 residues. Germline CDR1 and CDR2: SGHTA and FQGNSA. This entry belongs to a study of T cell changes during pregnancy in multiple sclerosis. The sample here was CD4+ T cells from peripheral blood mononuclear cells, taken in the first trimester of pregnancy. This TCR came from a female donor in good health, enrolled as a control in a pregnancy study. The V call is TRBV7-2, the J call TRBJ2-1; TRBD1 agrees at 9 bases. This chain's CDR3 is CASSLGGGTGWYEQFF. In DNA form, the CDR3 reads TGTGCCAGCAGCTTAGGGGGAGGGACAGGGTGGTATGAGCAGTTCTTC.